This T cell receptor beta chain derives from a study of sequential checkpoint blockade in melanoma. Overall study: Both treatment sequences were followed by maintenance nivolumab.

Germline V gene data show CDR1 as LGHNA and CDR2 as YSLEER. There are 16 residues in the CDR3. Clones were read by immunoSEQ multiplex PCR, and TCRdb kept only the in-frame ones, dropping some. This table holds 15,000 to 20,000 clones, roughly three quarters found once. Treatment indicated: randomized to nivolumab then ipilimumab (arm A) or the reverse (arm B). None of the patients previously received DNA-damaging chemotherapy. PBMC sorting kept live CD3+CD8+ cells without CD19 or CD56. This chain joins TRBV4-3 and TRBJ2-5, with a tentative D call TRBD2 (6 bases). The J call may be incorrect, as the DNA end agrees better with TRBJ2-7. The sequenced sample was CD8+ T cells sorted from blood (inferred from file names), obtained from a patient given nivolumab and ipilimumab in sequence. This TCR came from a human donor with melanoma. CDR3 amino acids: CASSPSSGTRSYEQYF. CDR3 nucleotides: TGCGCCAGCAGCCCCAGTTCCGGGACTCGCTCTTACGAGCAGTACTTC.